A single sample is the source of the 14 T cell receptor beta chains below, sequenced in a study of response to subunit inactivated influenza vaccine. In TCRdb, the RT-PCR reads were re-called with MiXCR into one record per CDR3 protein. Seen here are 530,000 or so distinct CDR3 sequences, 10% to 15% observed once, and the top ten hold roughly 10%. Sequenced here: PBMCs from blood, sampled on the day of vaccination. The receptors come from a man aged 45 to 65 who received an inactivated influenza vaccine.

This clonotype showed up many times. The rearrangement joins TRBV28 to TRBJ2-2; D gene ambiguous. CDR1 MDHEN and CDR2 SYDVKM come from the germline V gene. The CDR3 is 16 residues long. Trimming pared 3 bases from V and 0 bases from J, leaving 11 bases between. CDR3 loop: CASSFPWTANTGELFF. CDR3 DNA sequence: TGTGCCAGCAGTTTCCCATGGACGGCGAACACCGGGGAGCTGTTTTTT.

This clonotype was seen at least ten times. This sequence joins TRBV18 and TRBJ2-1; D unresolved. Germline values: CDR1 KGHSH, CDR2 LQKENI. Between the trimmed V and J ends, which lost 1 base and 0 bases, there was a span of 7 bases. This CDR3 contains 15 residues. This chain's CDR3 is CASSPLASSYNEQFF. For the CDR3, the DNA is TGTGCCAGCTCACCACTCGCGAGCTCCTACAATGAGCAGTTCTTC.

V usage is TRBV28 and J usage is TRBJ2-3; TRBD2 matches at 10 bases. The V gene end was trimmed by 4 bases and the J gene end by 5 bases; junction bases not matched to a gene: 18. This CDR3 has 19 amino acids. CDR1 is MDHEN, CDR2 SYDVKM, per germline. The CDR3, as DNA: TGTGCCAGCAGTTCAGCCTGGCGGTTAACTAGCGGGAAAGAAGATACGCAGTATTTT. The encoded protein is CASSSAWRLTSGKEDTQYF.

This rearrangement joins TRBV15 to TRBJ2-5; D possibly corresponds to TRBD2 (5 bases). Trimming removed 4 bases at V and 5 bases at J, with 8 bases between. The V gene's germline CDR1 is LNHNV and CDR2 YYDKDF (reference sequence). The CDR3 consists of 12 residues. CDR3 in DNA: TGTGCCACCAGCATCGGGGAGGAGACCCAGTACTTC. Translated: CATSIGEETQYF.

This clonotype was counted ten times or more. This sequence joins TRBV10-3 and TRBJ2-2, with D tentatively TRBD1 (5 bases). The V and J ends lost 4 bases and 1 base respectively, with 10 bases between them. The CDR3 is 15 residues long. Per germline, CDR1 ENHRY and CDR2 SYGVKD. CDR3 region: CAISVRDRNTGELFF. The CDR3 DNA reads TGTGCCATCAGTGTTCGAGACAGGAACACCGGGGAGCTGTTTTTT.

V usage is TRBV7-2 and J usage is TRBJ2-5; 10 bases line up with TRBD2. The ends lost 3 bases at V and 5 bases at J; junction bases unmatched: 12. The CDR3 totals 17 residues. In germline, CDR1 is SGHTA, CDR2 FQGNSA. The CDR3 is CASSFSSGSIGWETQYF. CDR3 bases: TGTGCCAGCAGCTTTTCTAGCGGGAGCATTGGGTGGGAGACCCAGTACTTC.

The gene calls are TRBV5-1 and TRBJ2-3, with 7 bases lining up with TRBD2. J gave up 2 bases and V 4 bases, and 4 bases lay outside the gene matches. The CDR3 loop spans 14 amino acids. Germline V gene sequence: CDR1 SGHRS, CDR2 YFSETQ. CDR3 nucleotides: TGCGCCAGCAGCGGGCTAGCGGCCACAGATACGCAGTATTTT. Protein sequence: CASSGLAATDTQYF.

In this sample, this clonotype turned up many times. The gene calls are TRBV5-1 and TRBJ2-5; TRBD1 matches 7 bases. V lost 0 bases and J lost 4; bases outside the gene matches: 3. In germline, CDR1 is SGHRS, CDR2 YFSETQ. The CDR3 spans 14 residues. The CDR3 region has the DNA TGCGCCAGCAGCTTGGACAGGGGCGGAGAGACCCAGTACTTC. Its protein is CASSLDRGGETQYF.

This clonotype has only a few counts. This chain links TRBV20-1 with TRBJ1-1; D is possibly TRBD1 (6 bases). The CDR3 covers 14 residues. The germline V gene has CDR1 DFQATT and CDR2 SNEGSKA (reference sequence). Between the trimmed V and J ends, which lost 6 bases and 5 bases, there was a span of 19 bases. In DNA form, the CDR3 reads TGCAGTGCCGTACAGGGTGGCCCGAGGACTGAAGCTTTCTTT. This gives the protein CSAVQGGPRTEAFF.

This clonotype has more than one count but fewer than ten. V usage is TRBV4-3 and J usage is TRBJ2-1; D remains unclear. The germline V and J ends were trimmed by 5 bases and 3 bases, with 17 bases remaining between them. The CDR3 totals 16 residues. Per the germline V gene, CDR1 is LGHNA and CDR2 is YSLEER. The CDR3 spells CASSLRRWNDYNEQFF. Here the CDR3 DNA reads TGCGCCAGCAGCTTAAGGCGCTGGAATGACTACAATGAGCAGTTCTTC.

This clonotype was seen repeatedly, ten times or more. V is TRBV5-1 and J is TRBJ2-7, with 8 positions matching TRBD1. CDR3 length: 15 amino acids. Germline assignment: CDR1 SGHRS and CDR2 YFSETQ. V shed 2 bases, J shed 4 bases, and the junction held 8 bases outside the gene matches. The CDR3 reads CASSLIETGEYEQYF. In DNA form, the CDR3 reads TGCGCCAGCAGCTTAATAGAGACAGGGGAATACGAGCAGTACTTC.

The rearrangement links TRBV29-1 to TRBJ2-1; D ambiguous. This CDR3 spans 11 amino acids. Germline CDR1 is SQVTM and CDR2 is ANQGSEA. The DNA of the CDR3 is TGCACCATATCTGGGGTTGATGAGCAGTTCTTC. This translates into CTISGVDEQFF.

This clonotype has a handful of counts. V is TRBV4-2 and J is TRBJ1-3; tentatively, D is TRBD1 (5 bases). The germline CDR1 and CDR2 sequences are LGHNA and YNFKEQ. Trimming cost V 2 bases and J 0 bases, with 11 bases left between them. The CDR3 is 16 residues long. DNA of the CDR3: TGTGCCAGCAGCCAAATGGGACTGAACTCTGGAAACACCATATATTTT. Its translation is CASSQMGLNSGNTIYF.

The chain is built from TRBV30 and TRBJ2-7; D might be TRBD1 or TRBD2, each matching 7 bases. Trimming removed 0 bases from V and 0 bases from J, with 12 bases in between. This CDR3 has 15 residues. Germline loops: CDR1 GTSNPN, CDR2 SVGIG (reference sequence). CDR3 in amino acids: CAWSVGRGLSYEQYF. CDR3 DNA: TGTGCCTGGAGTGTAGGGAGGGGGCTCTCCTACGAGCAGTACTTC.